This T cell receptor (beta chain) originates from a study of T cells in Graves' hyperthyroidism and ophthalmopathy. Of note for this clonotype: The antigen remains undetermined.

TCR beta CDR3 region amplification was performed from RNA transcripts. A first-round RT-PCR of the TCR CDR3 used the HTBI primer set. TCRdb re-derived calls from the multiplex PCR reads in MiXCR, one entry per CDR3 protein. The profile covers 500,000 to 650,000 distinct CDR3 sequences, with 14% appearing a single time and roughly 14% taken by the ten largest. The CDR3 length is 16 residues. Germline V gives CDR1 SGHRS, CDR2 YFSETQ. Trimming removed 4 bases at V and 1 base at J, with 12 bases between. Study outcomes and limitations: Prediction of ophthalmopathy progression came a median approximately 6.6 months pre-onset.

Sequencing used blood. J is TRBJ2-6 and V is TRBV5-1; D unresolved. The receptor's source is a woman in her thirties or forties with Graves' hyperthyroidism. The CDR3 DNA sequence: TGCGCCAGCAGCCGTGAGACCGGTTCTGGGGCCAACGTCCTGACTTTC. It is translated as CASSRETGSGANVLTF.